The clone carrying this T cell receptor (beta chain) was observed a handful of times. What it binds is not known. Time point in this sample: persistent/refractory GD, antithyroid drugs over 5 years with positive TRAb. Extracted PBMC RNA gave rise to the TCR library. The V gene lost 2 bases and the J gene lost 4 bases, with 16 bases spanning the gap. Per germline, CDR1 SGHNT and CDR2 YYREEE (reference sequence). This CDR3 spans 17 amino acids. These data belong to a study of regulatory T cells in long-lasting Graves disease. In the study overall: Over 5 years of antithyroid drugs with positive TSH receptor antibodies was taken to mean persistent Graves' disease. General study points: Persistent patients had a count of shared public clonotypes (2,741) that exceeded that of new patients (almost 1,000).

Investigators prepared the TCR beta libraries by applying iRepertoire HTBI primers and Arm-PCR of CDR3 regions. TCRdb analysed the multiplex PCR reads with MiXCR anew, one entry per CDR3 protein. The table has 300,000 to 350,000 distinct CDR3 sequences, around a fifth seen once. This specimen was peripheral blood mononuclear cells (PBMCs), taken when the disease was refractory, from a patient treated with antithyroid drugs. The sequence derives from a female donor with Graves disease. V gene TRBV5-4 combines with J gene TRBJ2-6, with unresolved D. CDR3 sequence reads: CASSFRTAYSGANVLTF. DNA for the CDR3: TGTGCCAGCAGCTTCAGAACGGCTTACTCCGGGGCCAACGTCCTGACTTTC.